The rows below give T cell receptor beta chains drawn from one sample of a study of blood T cell repertoires in COVID-19. Here immunoSEQ multiplex PCR was the method, and the copy in TCRdb shows in-frame clones only, minus some. The table records 350,000 to 450,000 clones, under 90% of them present only once. Sequencing was done on a sample of PBMCs or T cells enriched from blood (not recorded which). The receptors come from a woman in her twenties or thirties who had recovered from COVID-19. CDR3s include the opening cysteine and the closing phenylalanine or tryptophan. A D gene is named only where the DNA matches it firmly. The listing skips clone size in some rows; elsewhere it reads once, few, many or a size class.

cdr3_nt cdr3_aa clone_size j_call v_call d_call
TGTGCCAGCAGCTTGGGACAGCCCAATTCACCCCTCCACTTT CASSLGQPNSPLHF . TRBJ1-6 TRBV7-3 TRBD1
TGTGCCAGCAGCCAAGAAGCAGGGCTAATAGGAAACACCATATATTTT CASSQEAGLIGNTIYF once TRBJ1-3 TRBV4-2 .
TGTGCTAGTGGTACGAGAAGGCTGGGGGCTAGAACAGATACGCAGTATTTT CASGTRRLGARTDTQYF . TRBJ2-3 TRBV12-5 .
TGCGCCAGCAGCCAAGAGAGGGTCGACGAGCAGTACTTC CASSQERVDEQYF . TRBJ2-7 TRBV4-1 .
TGTGCCATCAACCCCTCGGAGGGCGGGGGGGCCCACAATGAGCAGTTCTTC CAINPSEGGGAHNEQFF . TRBJ2-1 TRBV10-3 TRBD2
TGTGCCAGCAGGACAGGAGCGACTAGCACAGATACGCAGTATTTT CASRTGATSTDTQYF . TRBJ2-3 TRBV28 .
TGTGCCAGCAGCCAAGGGGCCCCTTTTAACGAGCAGTACTTC CASSQGAPFNEQYF . TRBJ2-7 TRBV14 .
TGTGCCAGCAGCTTGTCGCAAGCCTTTCAAGAGACCCAGTACTTC CASSLSQAFQETQYF . TRBJ2-5 TRBV5-5 .
TGCAGCGCTCGGGGGGCCACTGAAGCTTTCTTT CSARGATEAFF . TRBJ1-1 TRBV29-1 .
TGTGCCACCAGCAGAGAGTCAACAGGTAAGGCTGAAGCTTTCTTT CATSRESTGKAEAFF . TRBJ1-1 TRBV15 .
TGTGCCAGCAGCTGGGGAGTCTCAGATACGCAGTATTTT CASSWGVSDTQYF . TRBJ2-3 TRBV5-5 .
TGTGCCAGCAGCCGGACTAGCGGGAGGGTAGCATCCTACGAGCAGTACTTC CASSRTSGRVASYEQYF . TRBJ2-7 TRBV7-8 TRBD2
TGTGCCTGGAGTTTTACATTTGATCAGCCCCAGCATTTT CAWSFTFDQPQHF . TRBJ1-5 TRBV30 .
TGCGCCAGCAGCCCCGGACAGGGGTCGTCCGAGCAGTACTTC CASSPGQGSSEQYF . TRBJ2-7 TRBV5-1 TRBD1
TGCGCCAGCAGCTCGCAGGGGACGAACACCGGGGAGCTGTTTTTT CASSSQGTNTGELFF . TRBJ2-2 TRBV5-1 .
TGTGCCAGCAGTCAGCGCTGGTATCCCGAGCAGTACTTC CASSQRWYPEQYF . TRBJ2-7 TRBV28 .
TGCGCCAGCAGCACGGAAGGGGGACCATTCACTGAAGCTTTCTTT CASSTEGGPFTEAFF . TRBJ1-1 TRBV5-1 .
TGTGCCAGCAGTTCCGGACAGGGTAGCACAGATACGCAGTATTTT CASSSGQGSTDTQYF . TRBJ2-3 TRBV27 TRBD1
TGTGCCACGACGACACCAAACACCGGGGAGCTGTTTTTT CATTTPNTGELFF . TRBJ2-2 TRBV24-1 .
TGTGCCACCGTCGACCTTCGGCTAAGACTCACAAACCTTTCACCCCTCCACTTT CATVDLRLRLTNLSPLHF . TRBJ1-6 TRBV28 .
TGTGCCAGCAGCCCATCCCCAGACTATGGCTACACCTTC CASSPSPDYGYTF few TRBJ1-2 TRBV7-6 .
TGTGCCACCAGCTCTGCGGGAGAGACCCAGTACTTC CATSSAGETQYF . TRBJ2-5 TRBV24-1 .
TGTGCCAGCGCAACAGGGGCCGGAGTCGCCAACGTCCTGACTTTC CASATGAGVANVLTF . TRBJ2-6 TRBV19 TRBD1
TGTGCCAGCAGTGGCTTTAAAACAGGGGAGGTCTACAATGAGCAGTTCTTC CASSGFKTGEVYNEQFF . TRBJ2-1 TRBV27 .
TGTGCCACCAGCAGCGGGACTAGCGGGAGCCACGAGCAGTACTTC CATSSGTSGSHEQYF . TRBJ2-7 TRBV15 TRBD2
TGTGCCAGCAGCTTAAACGGAAGGGGGAAGGATGAAAAACTGTTTTTT CASSLNGRGKDEKLFF . TRBJ1-4 TRBV7-9 .
TGTGCCAGCAGCCTGCGGGGGATGGGCACAGATACGCAGTATTTT CASSLRGMGTDTQYF . TRBJ2-3 TRBV7-9 TRBD2
TGTGCCAGCAGTTCCCTACAGAGTAACTATGGCTACACCTTC CASSSLQSNYGYTF . TRBJ1-2 TRBV27 .